Each of the 21 T cell receptor beta chains below was sequenced from the same sample in a study of blood T cell repertoires in COVID-19. Only in-frame clones appear in the TCRdb table, and some are missing; sequencing was by immunoSEQ multiplex PCR. Here the sample spans about 190,000 clones, around 90% being singletons. Sequencing input: peripheral blood. These receptors were taken from a human donor in a cohort sampled during active COVID-19.

This chain joins TRBV27 and TRBJ2-5; 11 nucleotides line up with TRBD1. CDR1 is MNHEY and CDR2 is SMNVEV in the germline V gene (reference sequence). J lost 4 bases, V lost 5 bases, and 3 bases had no gene match. The CDR3 contains 14 residues. CDR3 bases: TGTGCCAGCAGTACGGGACAGGGGGTAGAGACCCAGTACTTC. It specifies CASSTGQGVETQYF.

The chain recombines TRBV7-2 with TRBJ2-3; D is ambiguous. The CDR3 has 13 residues. Trimming removed 0 bases at V and 3 bases at J, with 4 bases between. Per the germline V gene, CDR1 is SGHTA and CDR2 is FQGNSA. The CDR3 here is CASSLARTDTQYF. CDR3 DNA sequence: TGTGCCAGCAGCTTAGCCCGTACAGATACGCAGTATTTT.

The chain carries TRBV6-5 and TRBJ2-7; unclear D gene. The germline V gene has CDR1 MNHEY and CDR2 SVGAGI. CDR3 length: 15 amino acids. Deletions cut 2 bases from V and 2 bases from J, with 13 bases between. The CDR3 DNA reads as TGTGCCAGCAGTTACGACGGCACAGAAACCTACGAGCAGTACTTC. Protein: CASSYDGTETYEQYF.

The chain joins TRBV6-1 to TRBJ1-2; D unclear. Per germline, CDR1 MNHNS and CDR2 SASEGT. V lost 3 bases to trimming and J lost 8 bases, with 13 bases between them. The CDR3 spans 13 residues. CDR3 sequence (DNA): TGTGCCAGCAGTGATGGCCGACATGTAGGCTACACCTTC. Translation: CASSDGRHVGYTF.

The CDR3 loop is CASSLAGDSFFRETQYF. CDR3 DNA sequence: TGCGCCAGCAGCTTGGCCGGGGACTCTTTCTTCCGGGAGACCCAGTACTTC. The rearrangement joins TRBV5-1 to TRBJ2-5; TRBD2 might be the D (6 bases). Germline assignment: CDR1 SGHRS and CDR2 YFSETQ. This CDR3 has 17 amino acids. V was clipped by 0 bases and J by 5 bases, with 20 bases between them.

The CDR3: CASSLEPQGRDTEAFF. DNA of the CDR3: TGCGCCAGCAGCTTGGAGCCACAGGGAAGGGACACTGAAGCTTTCTTT. V is TRBV5-1 and J is TRBJ1-1; D is perhaps TRBD1 (6 bases). Germline V gives CDR1 SGHRS, CDR2 YFSETQ. This CDR3 region has 16 residues. Between the trimmed V and J ends, which lost 0 bases and 3 bases, there was a span of 15 bases. Full variable domain (missing parts from reference TRBV5-1 and TRBJ1-1): KAGVTQTPRYLIKTRGQQVTLSCSPISGHRSVSWYQQTPGQGLQFLFEYFSETQRNKGNFPGRFSGRQFSNSRSEMNVSTLELGDSALYLCASSLEPQGRDTEAFFGQGTRLTVV.

The CDR3 DNA is TGTGCCAGCAGCCCTTGGACCCCGGGGGAGCAGTACTTC. This gives the protein CASSPWTPGEQYF. The chain is built from TRBV5-5 and TRBJ2-7; TRBD2 might be the D (5 bases). The CDR3 length is 13 residues. CDR1 and CDR2 from the germline V gene are SGHKS and YYEKEE (reference sequence). The ends were cut back, 4 bases at V and 7 bases at J, with 15 bases in the middle. The full variable domain, rest sourced from reference TRBV5-5 and TRBJ2-7, is DAGVTQSPTHLIKTRGQQVTLRCSPISGHKSVSWYQQVLGQGPQFIFQYYEKEERGRGNFPDRFSARQFPNYSSELNVNALLLGDSALYLCASSPWTPGEQYFGPGTRLTVT.

The chain has TRBV7-2 and TRBJ2-2; D not resolved. From germline, CDR1 is SGHTA and CDR2 FQGNSA. This CDR3 has 11 residues. Deletions cut 4 bases from V and 7 bases from J, with 4 bases between. The CDR3 reads CASSSGGELFF. CDR3 coding DNA: TGTGCCAGCAGCTCGGGCGGGGAGCTGTTTTTT.

The chain links TRBV9 to TRBJ1-4; perhaps TRBD1 as D (5 bases). CDR1 SGDLS and CDR2 YYNGEE come from the germline V gene. V lost 0 bases to trimming and J lost 5 bases, with 8 bases between them. The CDR3 is 14 residues long. In DNA form, the CDR3 reads TGTGCCAGCAGCGTAGGACAGCCGAATGAAAAACTGTTTTTT. As protein: CASSVGQPNEKLFF.

The rearrangement joins TRBV6-2 or TRBV6-3 to TRBJ1-5; possibly TRBD1 for D (6 bases). This CDR3 contains 16 residues. Trimming stripped 0 bases from V and 3 bases from J, with 12 bases between. The germline V gene encodes CDR1 MNHEY and CDR2 SVGEGT. CDR3 nucleotides: TGTGCCAGCAGTTACTCGAGGGGGACGGACAATCAGCCCCAGCATTTT. As protein: CASSYSRGTDNQPQHF.

V gene TRBV10-3 combines with J gene TRBJ2-3; 8 nucleotides agree with TRBD2. Germline V gives CDR1 ENHRY, CDR2 SYGVKD. After removal of 9 bases from V and 3 bases from J, the junction contained 14 bases not matched to a gene. This CDR3 has 16 residues. CDR3 coding DNA: TGTGCCATAAGTAAACCCGGGGGGGCTGGTACAGATACGCAGTATTTT. Protein product: CAISKPGGAGTDTQYF.

The V gene is TRBV6-6, the J gene TRBJ2-7, with TRBD1 matching 10 bases. The junction had 5 bases not matched to a gene; V was cut back by 5 bases and J by 4 bases. The CDR3 has 14 residues. CDR1 is MNHNY and CDR2 is SVGAGI in the germline V gene (reference sequence). The CDR3 loop reads CASSNGQGGYEQYF. CDR3 nucleotide sequence: TGTGCCAGCAGTAACGGACAGGGGGGGTACGAGCAGTACTTC.

This chain links TRBV27 with TRBJ2-1, with no clear D. The CDR3 is made up of 15 amino acids. Trimming left V 10 bases short and J 5 bases short, with 21 bases between. The V gene's germline CDR1 is MNHEY and CDR2 SMNVEV (reference sequence). CDR3 coding DNA: TGTGCCACCGCCCCGAGTTTTTATTCGGACAATGAGCAGTTCTTC. Amino acid sequence: CATAPSFYSDNEQFF.

As concerns this clone: The same CDR3 is also encoded by other DNA sequences in this sample. The genes are TRBV2 and TRBJ1-1, with 7 bases matching TRBD1. Per the germline V gene, CDR1 is SNHLY and CDR2 is FYNNEI. V lost 2 bases and J lost 10; bases outside the gene matches: 1. This CDR3 contains 11 residues. The CDR3 DNA follows: TGTGCCAGCAGTGAAAGGGGGCCAGCTTTCTTT. Amino acids: CASSERGPAFF. Full variable domain (remainder filled in from reference TRBV2 and TRBJ1-1): EPEVTQTPSHQVTQMGQEVILRCVPISNHLYFYWYRQILGQKVEFLVSFYNNEISEKSEIFDDQFSVERPDGSNFTLKIRSTKLEDSAMYFCASSERGPAFFGQGTRLTVV.

This chain links TRBV4-1 with TRBJ2-7, with D tentatively TRBD1 (8 bases). Trimming stripped 4 bases from V and 2 bases from J, with 15 bases between. CDR3 length: 15 amino acids. Germline CDR1 is MGHRA and CDR2 is YSYEKL. DNA for the CDR3: TGCGCCAGCAGCCTACAGGGGGAGGGGACCTACGAGCAGTACTTC. Translation: CASSLQGEGTYEQYF.

The genes are TRBV10-2 and TRBJ2-7; 11 bases match TRBD2. With 3 bases clipped from V and 0 bases from J, the junction kept 13 bases outside the gene matches. This CDR3 has 19 residues. Germline CDR1 WSHSY, CDR2 SAAADI. The CDR3 sequence is CASSDPSGTSGGVSYEQYF. The DNA for the CDR3 is TGCGCCAGCAGTGACCCCTCCGGGACTAGCGGAGGGGTCTCCTACGAGCAGTACTTC.

The V gene is TRBV5-6, the J gene TRBJ1-1, with 9 bases aligning to TRBD1. The CDR3 spans 17 residues. Germline loops: CDR1 SGHDT, CDR2 YYEEEE. The J segment lost 1 base and the V segment lost 4 bases, leaving 11 bases of the junction unmatched. This CDR3 is CASSLNRGLNSNTEAFF. The CDR3 nucleotides read TGTGCCAGCAGCCTAAACAGGGGGCTTAACTCGAACACTGAAGCTTTCTTT.

The chain combines TRBV19 with TRBJ2-7, with D tentatively TRBD2 (6 bases). The CDR3 sequence is 13 residues long. The V end was cut by 1 base, the J end by 3 bases, with 7 bases between. CDR1 and CDR2 from the germline V gene are LNHDA and SQIVND (reference sequence). The CDR3 DNA sequence: TGTGCCAGTAGTATAGGGGGACTCTACGAGCAGTACTTC. Its protein is CASSIGGLYEQYF. Supplemented by reference TRBV19 and TRBJ2-7, the full variable domain reads DGGITQSPKYLFRKEGQNVTLSCEQNLNHDAMYWYRQDPGQGLRLIYYSQIVNDFQKGDIAEGYSVSREKKESFPLTVTSAQKNPTAFYLCASSIGGLYEQYFGPGTRLTVT.

The V and J genes are TRBV5-4 and TRBJ2-5; 9 nucleotides agree with TRBD2. V shed 1 base and J 2 bases; nucleotides not matched to a gene: 3. The CDR3 loop spans 15 amino acids. CDR1 SGHNT and CDR2 YYREEE come from the germline V gene (reference sequence). CDR3 residues: CASSLLAGNQETQYF. CDR3 DNA sequence: TGTGCCAGCAGCTTGCTAGCGGGGAATCAAGAGACCCAGTACTTC.

The J gene is TRBJ2-3, the V gene TRBV11-2; 13 bases map to TRBD2. After removal of 4 bases from V and 5 bases from J, the junction contained 9 bases not matched to a gene. The germline V gene encodes CDR1 SGHAT and CDR2 FQNNGV. This CDR3 contains 17 residues. CDR3 sequence (DNA): TGTGCCAGCAGCTCCCCCCGGACTAGCGGGGGTAGAGATACGCAGTATTTT. This sequence encodes CASSSPRTSGGRDTQYF.

This clone occurred a few times. This chain joins TRBV4-3 and TRBJ1-1; tentative D call: TRBD1 (5 bases). The V end lost 0 bases, the J end lost 4 bases, and 12 bases lay between the germline ends. CDR3 size: 15 residues. Germline CDR1 LGHNA, CDR2 YSLEER. CDR3 nucleotide sequence: TGCGCCAGCAGCCAAGAAGATATAGGGGTCACTGAAGCTTTCTTT. This sequence encodes CASSQEDIGVTEAFF.